This entry lists 17 T cell receptor beta chains sequenced from one sample in a study of OX40 agonist ivuxolimab in advanced cancers. Assay: immunoSEQ multiplex PCR; the TCRdb copy retains only in-frame clones and omits some. The data contain about 87,000 clones, roughly 89% of them singletons. The source was CD4+ or CD8+ T cells sorted from blood, collected in a trial of the OX40 agonist ivuxolimab. The receptors come from an adult with an advanced solid tumor such as melanoma, head and neck, liver or kidney cancer.

The CDR3 DNA reads as TGTGCCAGCAGCCTCGGGGCGGACTTCCAGCTTAAAGAGACCCAGTACTTC. Translated, it gives CASSLGADFQLKETQYF. The rearrangement links TRBV7-9 to TRBJ2-5, with D perhaps TRBD1 or TRBD2 (5 bases each). This CDR3 comprises 17 residues. CDR1 and CDR2 (germline): SEHNR, FQNEAQ (reference sequence). V gave up 5 bases and J gave up 3 bases, with 22 bases separating them.

This clone was seen more than once but under ten times. This chain joins TRBV9 and TRBJ2-5; 13 nucleotides line up with TRBD2. The J call may be mistaken, given a closer DNA end match to TRBJ2-7. The V gene's germline CDR1 is SGDLS and CDR2 YYNGEE. The CDR3 spans 17 residues. CDR3 region: CASSPDVGLAGAYEQYF. The CDR3 DNA follows: TGTGCCAGCAGCCCCGACGTTGGACTAGCGGGAGCCTACGAGCAGTACTTC.

V usage is TRBV2 and J usage is TRBJ1-2; TRBD1 matches 10 bases. Germline loops: CDR1 SNHLY, CDR2 FYNNEI. V was pared by 4 bases and J by 4 bases, with 3 bases of the junction left unmatched. The CDR3 length is 14 residues. CDR3 amino acids: CASSGRQGAYGYTF. CDR3 nucleotide sequence: TGTGCCAGCAGTGGCCGACAGGGGGCCTATGGCTACACCTTC.

The chain carries TRBV19 and TRBJ1-5; D is undetermined. V was shortened by 4 bases and J by 9 bases, with 13 bases between the two germline ends. Germline assignment: CDR1 LNHDA and CDR2 SQIVND (reference sequence). The CDR3 sequence is 13 residues long. CDR3 coding DNA: TGTGCCAGTAGTAGGTCTATCGATCGGCCCCAGCATTTT. It codes for CASSRSIDRPQHF.

This rearrangement joins TRBV10-1 to TRBJ2-5; D unclear. The CDR3 contains 13 residues. Between the trimmed V and J ends, which lost 6 bases and 1 base, there was a span of 9 bases. Germline V gives CDR1 WNHNN, CDR2 SYGVQD (reference sequence). The CDR3 DNA follows: TGCGCCAGCAGCCCCCAGCTCCAAGAGACCCAGTACTTC. As protein: CASSPQLQETQYF.

The V gene is TRBV5-6, the J gene TRBJ2-3; no definite D call. The CDR3 consists of 13 residues. CDR1 is SGHDT, CDR2 YYEEEE, per germline. Trimming cost V 1 base and J 2 bases, with 5 bases left between them. CDR3 DNA: TGTGCCAGCAGCTTGTACCCCACAGATACGCAGTATTTT. This gives the protein CASSLYPTDTQYF.

The J gene is TRBJ2-3, the V gene TRBV2; D is possibly TRBD1 or TRBD2 (5 bases each). This CDR3 has 14 amino acids. The germline CDR1 and CDR2 sequences are SNHLY and FYNNEI. V dropped 6 bases and J dropped 6 bases, with 16 bases sitting between them. CDR3 residues: CASSGTRLMDTQYF. The CDR3 DNA follows: TGTGCCAGCAGCGGGACCAGGCTGATGGATACGCAGTATTTT.

Only a few counts were recorded for this clone. The J gene is TRBJ2-3, the V gene TRBV7-2; 12 bases fit TRBD2. J was trimmed by 10 bases and V by 10 bases; bases with no gene match: 6. The CDR3 extends over 12 amino acids. Germline lookup yields CDR1 SGHTA and CDR2 FQGNSA. CDR3 DNA: TGTGCCAAAGGACTAGCGGGATCACCGCAGTATTTT. Translated: CAKGLAGSPQYF.

This sequence joins TRBV2 and TRBJ2-7, with D perhaps TRBD1 (5 bases). The CDR3 runs 13 residues. Trimming cost V 7 bases and J 2 bases, with 12 bases left between them. CDR1 SNHLY and CDR2 FYNNEI come from the germline V gene. The CDR3 coding sequence is TGTGCCAGCACGAGGACACCTACCTACGAGCAGTACTTC. Translation gives CASTRTPTYEQYF.

CDR3 sequence reads: CASSPRGGLNTGELFF. CDR3 nucleotide sequence: TGTGCCAGCAGCCCGCGGGGGGGGCTGAACACCGGGGAGCTGTTTTTT. The V call is TRBV7-3, the J call TRBJ2-2; 9 nucleotides align to TRBD2. Germline loops: CDR1 SGHTA, CDR2 FQGTGA. J lost 1 base, V lost 5 bases, and 5 bases had no gene match. The CDR3 consists of 16 residues.

This clone has a single count. This chain uses TRBV11-2 with TRBJ2-5, with a tentative D call TRBD2 (7 bases). The CDR3 is made up of 15 amino acids. The V gene's germline CDR1 is SGHAT and CDR2 FQNNGV. V was shortened by 1 base and J by 6 bases, with 15 bases between the two germline ends. CDR3 bases: TGTGCCAGCAGCTTAGGTGGGGGGGCCTCTCAGACCCAGTACTTC. Translation: CASSLGGGASQTQYF.

The gene calls are TRBV11-3 and TRBJ2-2, with 10 bases matching TRBD1. CDR1 SGHNT and CDR2 YENEEA come from the germline V gene. The CDR3 has 16 residues. Trimming at V came to 4 bases and at J to 1 base, leaving 3 bases not matched to a gene. CDR3 in amino acids: CASSWGQGQNTGELFF. CDR3 sequence (DNA): TGTGCCAGCAGCTGGGGACAGGGGCAGAACACCGGGGAGCTGTTTTTT.

V usage is TRBV27 and J usage is TRBJ2-3, with D perhaps TRBD1 (5 bases). Trimming shortened V by 5 bases and J by 2 bases, and 11 bases separated the two germline ends. CDR3 length equals 14 residues. Germline V gene data show CDR1 as MNHEY and CDR2 as SMNVEV (reference sequence). Written as DNA, the CDR3 is TGTGCCAGCAGTATTGGACAACACACAGATACGCAGTATTTT. Amino acids: CASSIGQHTDTQYF.

The chain is built from TRBV6-5 and TRBJ1-1, with a tentative D call TRBD1 (6 bases). The V gene's germline CDR1 is MNHEY and CDR2 SVGAGI. V lost 8 bases and J lost 4, with 17 bases in between. The CDR3 extends over 14 amino acids. CDR3 in amino acids: CASVRAGAPTEAFF. The DNA for the CDR3 is TGTGCCAGCGTCCGAGCGGGGGCGCCCACTGAAGCTTTCTTT.

The rearrangement joins TRBV9 to TRBJ2-7, with D uncertain. Looked up from germline, CDR1 is SGDLS and CDR2 is YYNGEE. The CDR3 covers 13 residues. Trimming pared 4 bases from V and 4 bases from J, leaving 12 bases between. The CDR3 DNA reads as TGTGCCAGCAGCCCCAGCCCAGGTTACGAGCAGTACTTC. This translates into CASSPSPGYEQYF.

The V and J genes are TRBV30 and TRBJ2-5; 10 nucleotides align to TRBD1. The V and J ends lost 5 bases and 11 bases, in that order; junction bases with no gene match: 11. The germline V gene has CDR1 GTSNPN and CDR2 SVGIG (reference sequence). The CDR3 is 13 amino acids. CDR3 nucleotides: TGTGCCTGGGCCCTCCGGGACAGGGGACGGCAGTACTTC. It specifies CAWALRDRGRQYF. Full variable domain (remainder filled in from reference TRBV30 and TRBJ2-5): SQTIHQWPATLVQPVGSPLSLECTVEGTSNPNLYWYRQAAGRGLQLLFYSVGIGQISSEVPQNLSASRPQDRQFILSSKKLLLSDSGFYLCAWALRDRGRQYFGPGTRLLVL.

This chain joins TRBV18 and TRBJ2-5, with D unclear. This CDR3 region has 15 residues. V was clipped by 1 base and J by 4 bases, with 13 bases between them. Germline V CDR1 and CDR2: KGHSH, LQKENI. The CDR3 spells CASSPRRTDGETQYF. The CDR3 region has the DNA TGTGCCAGCTCACCACGCAGGACGGATGGAGAGACCCAGTACTTC.